In this sample, the clone carrying this T cell receptor beta chain turned up a few times. What it binds is unknown. These data belong to a study of blood T cells in healthy people across ages. General study results and limits: Age advanced and TCR beta diversity per million T cells fell, roughly linearly.

Alongside a J-beta primer mix, a sample-barcoded 5' primer served in a second PCR lasting roughly 6 to 12 cycles. Each CDR3 protein is one row after TCRdb ran MiXCR on the 5' RACE reads. This sample yields roughly 1,300,000 distinct CDR3 sequences, of which approximately 60% are seen a single time; 6.7% belongs to the top ten. V was cut by 0 bases and J by 0 bases, with 6 bases left in between. The V gene's germline CDR1 is DFQATT and CDR2 SNEGSKA (reference sequence). The CDR3 loop spans 14 amino acids. The TCR comes from a man aged 18 to 29 in good health. Sequenced: blood. The chain carries TRBV20-1 and TRBJ1-5; D remains ambiguous. Written as DNA, the CDR3 is TGCAGTGCTAGAGATGACACTAGCAATCAGCCCCAGCATTTT. It encodes CSARDDTSNQPQHF.